This T cell receptor (beta chain) is from a study of cytomegalovirus exposure and HLA in healthy donors. Overall study findings and caveats: There were a few CMV-associated chains whose specificity for CMV antigens was confirmed in vitro. When analyzed later, the rates of TCR association showed variation by HLA locus, with DRB1 the most and HLA-C the fewest. An analysis that came later showed most CMV-associated TCR beta chains appearing HLA-restricted. Rarity characterized most TCR sequences, yet some public TCRs appeared in many donors.

As regards this clone: Its specificity is unknown.

In germline, CDR1 is MGHRA, CDR2 YSYEKL. This CDR3 is built from 15 residues. V was clipped by 1 base and J by 7 bases; unmatched bases: 5. The PCR ran on 60 Vbeta and 13 Jbeta primers. Generated by immunoSEQ multiplex PCR, the TCRdb table keeps only in-frame clones and is missing some. The table has roughly 98,000 clones, around 77% seen once. This chain uses TRBV4-1 with TRBJ2-1, with 9 bases fitting TRBD1. The sample comprised PBMCs. The TCR sequence derives from a middle-aged man in good health and CMV-seronegative. In DNA, the CDR3 is TGCGCCAGCAGCCAAGGACAGGGGGTTTTGAATGAGCAGTTCTTC. Encoded protein: CASSQGQGVLNEQFF.